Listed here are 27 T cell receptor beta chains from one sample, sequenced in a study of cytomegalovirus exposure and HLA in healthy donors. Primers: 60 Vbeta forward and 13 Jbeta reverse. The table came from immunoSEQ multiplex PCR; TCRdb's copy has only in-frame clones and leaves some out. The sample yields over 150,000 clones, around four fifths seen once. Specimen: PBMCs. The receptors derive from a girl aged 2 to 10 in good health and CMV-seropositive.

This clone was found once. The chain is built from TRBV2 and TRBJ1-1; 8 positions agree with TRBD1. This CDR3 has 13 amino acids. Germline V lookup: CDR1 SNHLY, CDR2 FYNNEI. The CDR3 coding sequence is TGTGCTATCAAGGGGACAGGGAACACTGAAGCTTTCTTT. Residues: CAIKGTGNTEAFF. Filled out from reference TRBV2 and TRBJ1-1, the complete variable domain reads EPEVTQTPSHQVTQMGQEVILRCVPISNHLYFYWYRQILGQKVEFLVSFYNNEISEKSEIFDDQFSVERPDGSNFTLKIRSTKLEDSAMYFCAIKGTGNTEAFFGQGTRLTVV.

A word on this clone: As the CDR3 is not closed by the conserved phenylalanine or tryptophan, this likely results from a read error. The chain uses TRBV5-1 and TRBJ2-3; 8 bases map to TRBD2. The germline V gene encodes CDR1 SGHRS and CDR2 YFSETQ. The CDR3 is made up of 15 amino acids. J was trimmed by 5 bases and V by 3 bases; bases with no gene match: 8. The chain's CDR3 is CASSWGLDSGDTQYL. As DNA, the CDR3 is TGCGCCAGCAGCTGGGGACTAGATAGCGGAGATACGCAGTATCTT.

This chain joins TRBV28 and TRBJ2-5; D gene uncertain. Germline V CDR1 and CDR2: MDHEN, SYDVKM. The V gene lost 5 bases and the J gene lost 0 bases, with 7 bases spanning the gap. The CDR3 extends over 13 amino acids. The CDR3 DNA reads TGTGCCAGCAGTAGCCCTGACCAAGAGACCCAGTACTTC. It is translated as CASSSPDQETQYF.

The DNA for the CDR3 is TGCGCCAGCAGCTTGAGTGCGGAGACCCAGTACTTC. Protein sequence: CASSLSAETQYF. V and J are TRBV5-1 and TRBJ2-5; no clear D. This CDR3 is 12 amino acids long. V shed 1 base and J shed 5 bases, with 6 bases lying between them. CDR1 is SGHRS and CDR2 is YFSETQ in the germline V gene.

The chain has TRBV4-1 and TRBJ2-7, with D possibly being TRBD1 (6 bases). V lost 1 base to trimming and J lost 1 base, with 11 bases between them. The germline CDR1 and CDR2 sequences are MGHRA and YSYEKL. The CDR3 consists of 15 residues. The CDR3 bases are TGCGCCAGCAGCCAAGGAGGGGACATTTCCTACGAGCAGTACTTC. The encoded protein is CASSQGGDISYEQYF.

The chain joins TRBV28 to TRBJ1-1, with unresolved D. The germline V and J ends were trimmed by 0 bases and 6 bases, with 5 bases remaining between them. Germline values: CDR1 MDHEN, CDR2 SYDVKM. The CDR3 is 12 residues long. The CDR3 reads CASSLWRSEAFF. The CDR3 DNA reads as TGTGCCAGCAGTTTATGGAGGTCTGAAGCTTTCTTT.

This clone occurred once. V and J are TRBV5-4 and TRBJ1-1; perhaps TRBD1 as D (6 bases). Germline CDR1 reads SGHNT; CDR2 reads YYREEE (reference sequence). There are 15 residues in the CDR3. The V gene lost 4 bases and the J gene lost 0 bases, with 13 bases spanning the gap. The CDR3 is CASSSTGKVNTEAFF. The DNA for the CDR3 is TGTGCCAGCAGCAGCACAGGGAAGGTGAACACTGAAGCTTTCTTT.

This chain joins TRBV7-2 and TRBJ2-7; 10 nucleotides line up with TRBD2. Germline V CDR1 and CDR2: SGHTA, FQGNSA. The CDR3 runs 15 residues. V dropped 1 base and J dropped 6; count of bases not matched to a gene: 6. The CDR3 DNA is TGTGCCAGCAGCTTAGGGGCTAGCGGGAGTACCGAGCAGTACTTC. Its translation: CASSLGASGSTEQYF.

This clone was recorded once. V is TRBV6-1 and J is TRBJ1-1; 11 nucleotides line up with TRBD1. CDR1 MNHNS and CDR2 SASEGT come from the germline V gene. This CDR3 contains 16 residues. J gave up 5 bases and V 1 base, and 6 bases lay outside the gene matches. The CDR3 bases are TGTGCCAGCAGTGAAGGGAGGACAGGGGGCGAAACTGAAGCTTTCTTT. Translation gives CASSEGRTGGETEAFF.

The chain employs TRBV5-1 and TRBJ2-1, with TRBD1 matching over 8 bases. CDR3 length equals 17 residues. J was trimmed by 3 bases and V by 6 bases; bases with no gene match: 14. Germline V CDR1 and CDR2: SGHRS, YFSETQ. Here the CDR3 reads CASNGGIRTGLYNEQFF. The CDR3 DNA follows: TGCGCCAGCAATGGGGGAATACGGACAGGGCTCTACAATGAGCAGTTCTTC.

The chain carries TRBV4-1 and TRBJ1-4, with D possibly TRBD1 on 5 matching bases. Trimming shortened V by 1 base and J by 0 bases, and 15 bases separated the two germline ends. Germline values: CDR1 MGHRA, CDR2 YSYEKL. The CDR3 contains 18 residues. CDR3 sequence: CASSQAGWGGPTNEKLFF. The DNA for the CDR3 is TGCGCCAGCAGCCAAGCGGGGTGGGGGGGTCCAACTAATGAAAAACTGTTTTTT.

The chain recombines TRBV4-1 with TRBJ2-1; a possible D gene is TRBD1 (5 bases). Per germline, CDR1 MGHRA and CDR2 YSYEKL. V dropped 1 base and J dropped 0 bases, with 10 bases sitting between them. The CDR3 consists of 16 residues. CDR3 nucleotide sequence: TGCGCCAGCAGCCAAGGAGACAGAAACTCCTACAATGAGCAGTTCTTC. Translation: CASSQGDRNSYNEQFF.

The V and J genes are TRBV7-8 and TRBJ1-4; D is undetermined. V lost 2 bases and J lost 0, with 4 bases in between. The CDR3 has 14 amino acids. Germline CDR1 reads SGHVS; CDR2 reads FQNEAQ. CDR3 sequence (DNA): TGTGCCAGCAGCTTACAGGCAACTAATGAAAAACTGTTTTTT. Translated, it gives CASSLQATNEKLFF.

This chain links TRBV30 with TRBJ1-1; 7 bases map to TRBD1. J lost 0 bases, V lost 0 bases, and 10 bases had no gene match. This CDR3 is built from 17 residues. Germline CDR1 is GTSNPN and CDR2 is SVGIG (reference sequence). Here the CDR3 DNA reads TGTGCCTGGAGTGTACCCCCAGCAGGGGGTATGAACACTGAAGCTTTCTTT. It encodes CAWSVPPAGGMNTEAFF. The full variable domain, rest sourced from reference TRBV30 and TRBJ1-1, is SQTIHQWPATLVQPVGSPLSLECTVEGTSNPNLYWYRQAAGRGLQLLFYSVGIGQISSEVPQNLSASRPQDRQFILSSKKLLLSDSGFYLCAWSVPPAGGMNTEAFFGQGTRLTVV.

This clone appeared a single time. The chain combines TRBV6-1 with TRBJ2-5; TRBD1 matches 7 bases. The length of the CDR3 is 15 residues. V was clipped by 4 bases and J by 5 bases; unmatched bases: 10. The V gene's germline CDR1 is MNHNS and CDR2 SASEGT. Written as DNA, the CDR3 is TGTGCCAGCAGTGTCGGAACAGGGGTATGGGAGACCCAGTACTTC. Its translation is CASSVGTGVWETQYF.

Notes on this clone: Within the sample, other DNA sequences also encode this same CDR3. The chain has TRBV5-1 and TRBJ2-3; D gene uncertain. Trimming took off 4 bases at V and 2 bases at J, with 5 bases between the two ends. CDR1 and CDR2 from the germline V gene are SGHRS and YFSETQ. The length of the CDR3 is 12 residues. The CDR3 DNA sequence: TGCGCCAGCAGCCTCTCCACAGATACGCAGTATTTT. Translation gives CASSLSTDTQYF.

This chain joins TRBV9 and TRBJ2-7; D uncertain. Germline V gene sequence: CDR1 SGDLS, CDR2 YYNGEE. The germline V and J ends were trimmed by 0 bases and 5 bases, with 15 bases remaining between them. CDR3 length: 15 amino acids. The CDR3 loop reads CASSVEPNTPHEQYF. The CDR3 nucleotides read TGTGCCAGCAGCGTAGAACCGAATACACCCCACGAGCAGTACTTC.

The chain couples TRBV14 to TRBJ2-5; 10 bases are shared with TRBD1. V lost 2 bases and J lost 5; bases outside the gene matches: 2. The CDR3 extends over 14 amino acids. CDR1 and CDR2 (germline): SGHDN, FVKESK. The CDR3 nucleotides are TGTGCCAGCAGCCAATTGGGACAGGGGGAGACCCAGTACTTC. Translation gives CASSQLGQGETQYF.

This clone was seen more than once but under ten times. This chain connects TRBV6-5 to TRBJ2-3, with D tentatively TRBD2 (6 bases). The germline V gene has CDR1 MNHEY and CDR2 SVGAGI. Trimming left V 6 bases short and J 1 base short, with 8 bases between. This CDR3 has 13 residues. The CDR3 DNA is TGTGCCAGCAGCCCGGGGGGCACAGATACGCAGTATTTT. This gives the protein CASSPGGTDTQYF.

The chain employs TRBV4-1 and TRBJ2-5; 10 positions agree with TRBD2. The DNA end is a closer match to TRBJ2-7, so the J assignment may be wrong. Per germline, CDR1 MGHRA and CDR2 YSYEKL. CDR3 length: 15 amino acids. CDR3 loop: CASSQILAGDYEQYF. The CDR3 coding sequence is TGCGCCAGCAGCCAGATCCTAGCGGGAGACTACGAGCAGTACTTC.

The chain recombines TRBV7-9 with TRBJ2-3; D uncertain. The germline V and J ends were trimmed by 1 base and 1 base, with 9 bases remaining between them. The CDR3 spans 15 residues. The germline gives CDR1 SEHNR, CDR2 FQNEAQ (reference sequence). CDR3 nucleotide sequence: TGTGCCAGCAGCTTAGGAACCACTCGCACAGATACGCAGTATTTT. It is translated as CASSLGTTRTDTQYF.

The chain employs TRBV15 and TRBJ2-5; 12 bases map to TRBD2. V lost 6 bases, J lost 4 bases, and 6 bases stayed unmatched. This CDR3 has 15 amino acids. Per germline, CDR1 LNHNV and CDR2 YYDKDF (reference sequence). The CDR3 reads CATSYRTSGVETQYF. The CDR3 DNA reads TGTGCCACCAGTTACCGGACTAGCGGGGTAGAGACCCAGTACTTC.

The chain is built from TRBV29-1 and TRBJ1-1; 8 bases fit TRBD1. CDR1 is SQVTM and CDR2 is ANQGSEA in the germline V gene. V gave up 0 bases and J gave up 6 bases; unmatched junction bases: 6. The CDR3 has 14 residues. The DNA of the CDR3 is TGCAGCGTTGAAGATTTACAGGGGGGTGCTGAAGCTTTCTTT. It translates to CSVEDLQGGAEAFF.

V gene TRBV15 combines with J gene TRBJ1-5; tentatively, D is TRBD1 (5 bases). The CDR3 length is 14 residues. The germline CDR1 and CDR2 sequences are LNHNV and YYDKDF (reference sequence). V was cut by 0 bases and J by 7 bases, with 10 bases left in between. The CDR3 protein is CATSRDQGRQPQHF. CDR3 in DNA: TGTGCCACCAGCAGAGATCAGGGAAGACAGCCCCAGCATTTT.

CDR3 nucleotide sequence: TGTGCCAGCAGTCCTGATAGCTACACTGAAGCTTTCTTT. Translation: CASSPDSYTEAFF. The chain couples TRBV28 to TRBJ1-1; no definite D call. V was shortened by 5 bases and J by 3 bases, with 10 bases between the two germline ends. The CDR3 is 13 residues long. Germline lookup yields CDR1 MDHEN and CDR2 SYDVKM.

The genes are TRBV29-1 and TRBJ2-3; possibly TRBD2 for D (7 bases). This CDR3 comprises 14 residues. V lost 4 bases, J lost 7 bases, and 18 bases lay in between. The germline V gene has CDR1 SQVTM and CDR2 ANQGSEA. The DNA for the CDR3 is TGCAGCGTTGCCCAGGCGGGGGCTAGCTATACGCAGTATTTT. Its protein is CSVAQAGASYTQYF.

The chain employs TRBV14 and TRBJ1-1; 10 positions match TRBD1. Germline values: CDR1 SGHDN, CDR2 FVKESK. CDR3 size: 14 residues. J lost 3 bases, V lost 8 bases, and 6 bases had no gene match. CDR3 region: CASSRTGGYTEAFF. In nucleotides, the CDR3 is TGTGCCAGCTCCCGGACAGGGGGGTACACTGAAGCTTTCTTT.